This T cell receptor beta chain stems from a study of blood T cell repertoires in COVID-19. Study details: From the United States, Italy and Spain came samples of acute and convalescent COVID-19. The cDNA or gDNA used as material had been derived from T cells, B-cell-depleted T cells, or PBMCs.

CDR3 length: 18 residues. Germline trimming cut 1 base from V and 0 bases from J; bases unmatched to any gene: 7. Germline assignment: CDR1 LGHNT and CDR2 FRNRAP. As originally analysed: Scientists estimated how many nucleated cells there were by amplifying reference gene primers. Clones were sequenced by immunoSEQ multiplex PCR, and TCRdb holds only the in-frame ones, with some missing. The V and J calls and clone size come from that table; D and trimming were worked out from the DNA. The sample has around 250,000 clones, 82% seen once; the top ten hold about 3%. V is TRBV12-5 and J is TRBJ2-3; 10 nucleotides match TRBD2. The sample was peripheral blood. The sequence was obtained from a woman under 30 with acute or convalescent COVID-19. CDR3 protein: CASGLGSGGDLSTDTQYF. The CDR3 DNA reads as TGTGCTAGTGGTTTGGGGAGCGGGGGGGATTTAAGCACAGATACGCAGTATTTT.